These T cell receptor beta chains were read from a single sample in a study of T-cell memory formation after mild COVID-19. TCRdb redid the calling of the 5' RACE reads with MiXCR, one entry per CDR3 protein. The data hold a few hundred thousand distinct CDR3 sequences, with 25% to 35% observed a single time. The sequenced sample consisted of PBMCs or a T cell subset sorted from them (not recorded which). The receptors here all came from an adult woman who had mild COVID-19 (a few samples of this study predate the infection). Cell type and time point are not known. Each CDR3 is given with its conserved first and last residue. D genes are given only for firm matches. Some rows mark clone size as missing; the rest say once, few, many or name a class of expanded clone.

clone_size: -
cdr3_length: 12
j_call: TRBJ2-1
v_call: TRBV28
d_call: -
cdr3_aa: CASSDLAVEQFF
cdr3_nt: TGTGCCAGCAGTGACCTCGCAGTTGAGCAGTTCTTC

clone_size: few
cdr3_length: 16
j_call: TRBJ2-2
v_call: TRBV7-9
d_call: TRBD1
cdr3_aa: CASSPWTGSDTGELFF
cdr3_nt: TGTGCCAGCAGCCCGTGGACAGGGAGCGACACCGGGGAGCTGTTTTTT

clone_size: -
cdr3_length: 14
j_call: TRBJ1-3
v_call: TRBV3-1
d_call: -
cdr3_aa: CASSQGDSRNTIYF
cdr3_nt: TGTGCCAGCAGCCAAGGTGACAGCCGAAACACCATATATTTT

clone_size: few
cdr3_length: 13
j_call: TRBJ2-5
v_call: TRBV29-1
d_call: -
cdr3_aa: CSVDLGESETQYF
cdr3_nt: TGCAGCGTTGATCTTGGGGAATCGGAGACCCAGTACTTC

clone_size: -
cdr3_length: 15
j_call: TRBJ1-5
v_call: TRBV5-1
d_call: -
cdr3_aa: CASSLDGASNQPQHF
cdr3_nt: TGCGCCAGCAGCTTGGATGGGGCTAGCAATCAGCCCCAGCATTTT

clone_size: few
cdr3_length: 15
j_call: TRBJ2-3
v_call: TRBV7-2
d_call: TRBD2
cdr3_aa: CASSYSGGSTDTQYF
cdr3_nt: TGTGCCAGCAGTTATAGCGGGGGGTCCACAGATACGCAGTATTTT

clone_size: many
cdr3_length: 15
j_call: TRBJ2-1
v_call: TRBV6-2/TRBV6-3
d_call: TRBD2
cdr3_aa: CASSRLAEFYNEQFF
cdr3_nt: TGTGCCAGCAGTAGGCTAGCGGAGTTTTACAATGAGCAGTTCTTC

clone_size: -
cdr3_length: 15
j_call: TRBJ1-4
v_call: TRBV4-3
d_call: -
cdr3_aa: CASSQGGAANEKLFF
cdr3_nt: TGCGCCAGCAGCCAAGGGGGGGCAGCGAATGAAAAACTGTTTTTT

clone_size: -
cdr3_length: 14
j_call: TRBJ1-2
v_call: TRBV29-1
d_call: TRBD1
cdr3_aa: CSVVEGALNYGYTF
cdr3_nt: TGCAGCGTTGTGGAGGGGGCCCTTAACTATGGCTACACCTTC

clone_size: few
cdr3_length: 15
j_call: TRBJ1-1
v_call: TRBV3-1
d_call: -
cdr3_aa: CASSLNPGTNTEAFF
cdr3_nt: TGTGCCAGCAGCTTAAACCCGGGAACCAACACTGAAGCTTTCTTT

clone_size: few
cdr3_length: 14
j_call: TRBJ2-1
v_call: TRBV6-1
d_call: TRBD1
cdr3_aa: CASPTGQGVFEQFF
cdr3_nt: TGTGCCAGCCCCACGGGACAGGGCGTCTTTGAGCAGTTCTTC

clone_size: -
cdr3_length: 15
j_call: TRBJ2-5
v_call: TRBV20-1
d_call: -
cdr3_aa: CSAGGGAGDQETQYF
cdr3_nt: TGCAGTGCTGGGGGTGGGGCAGGGGACCAAGAGACCCAGTACTTC